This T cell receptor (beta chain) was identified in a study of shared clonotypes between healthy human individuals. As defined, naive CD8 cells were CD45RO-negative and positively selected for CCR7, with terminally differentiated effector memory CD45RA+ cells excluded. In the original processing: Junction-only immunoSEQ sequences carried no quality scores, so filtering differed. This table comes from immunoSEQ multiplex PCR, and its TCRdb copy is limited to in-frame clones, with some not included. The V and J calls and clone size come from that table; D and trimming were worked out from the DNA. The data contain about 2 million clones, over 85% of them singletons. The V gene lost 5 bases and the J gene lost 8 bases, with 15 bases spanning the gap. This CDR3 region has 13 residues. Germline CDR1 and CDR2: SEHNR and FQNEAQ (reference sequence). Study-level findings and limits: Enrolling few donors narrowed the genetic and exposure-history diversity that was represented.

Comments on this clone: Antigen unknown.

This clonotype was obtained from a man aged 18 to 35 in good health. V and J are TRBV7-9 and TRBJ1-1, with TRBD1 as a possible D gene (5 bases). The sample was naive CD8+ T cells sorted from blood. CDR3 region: CASSTPSWTEAFF. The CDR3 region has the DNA TGTGCCAGCAGCACCCCGAGCTGGACAGAAGCTTTCTTT.